This entry lists 5 T cell receptor beta chains sequenced from one sample in a study of blood T cell repertoires in COVID-19. Some clones are missing from TCRdb's copy, which holds only in-frame ones; the method was immunoSEQ multiplex PCR. The sample holds roughly 180,000 clones; roughly nine tenths are singletons and the top ten take less than 25%. The sample taken for sequencing was peripheral blood. All receptors derive from a man in his 70s with active or convalescent COVID-19.

This clone was observed a single time. V and J are TRBV7-2 and TRBJ2-4, with no clear D. CDR1 and CDR2 (germline): SGHTA, FQGNSA. Trimming left V 7 bases short and J 1 base short, with 2 bases between. This CDR3 spans 11 amino acids. CDR3 DNA: TGTGCCAGCACGGCCAAAAACATTCAGTACTTC. Translated: CASTAKNIQYF.

The chain joins TRBV5-1 to TRBJ2-3; 15 bases are a match to TRBD2. V was pared by 2 bases and J by 3 bases, with 4 bases of the junction left unmatched. CDR3 size: 17 residues. The V gene's germline CDR1 is SGHRS and CDR2 YFSETQ. This CDR3 is CASSFGLAGGPTDTQYF. The CDR3, as DNA: TGCGCCAGCAGCTTCGGACTAGCGGGGGGGCCGACAGATACGCAGTATTTT.

The chain combines TRBV28 with TRBJ1-1; D not resolved. CDR3 size: 15 residues. Trimming pared 5 bases from V and 2 bases from J, leaving 15 bases between. Looked up from germline, CDR1 is MDHEN and CDR2 is SYDVKM. The DNA of the CDR3 is TGTGCCAGCAGTACACTGGACTCGCGCAACACTGAAGCTTTCTTT. This encodes CASSTLDSRNTEAFF. Together with reference TRBV28 and TRBJ1-1, the CDR3 gives the full variable domain: DVKVTQSSRYLVKRTGEKVFLECVQDMDHENMFWYRQDPGLGLRLIYFSYDVKMKEKGDIPEGYSVSREKKERFSLILESASTNQTSMYLCASSTLDSRNTEAFFGQGTRLTVV.

Here the CDR3 reads CASKLGGSIYEQYF. In nucleotides, the CDR3 is TGTGCCAGCAAATTAGGAGGCAGCATCTACGAGCAGTACTTC. The V gene is TRBV28, the J gene TRBJ2-7; weak D call: TRBD2 (5 bases). This CDR3 has 14 residues. Germline loops: CDR1 MDHEN, CDR2 SYDVKM. V was pared by 7 bases and J by 3 bases, with 16 bases between.

J is TRBJ2-1 and V is TRBV6-5; 14 bases agree with TRBD2. The J segment lost 6 bases and the V segment lost 5 bases, leaving 3 bases of the junction unmatched. Looked up from germline, CDR1 is MNHEY and CDR2 is SVGAGI. The CDR3 sequence is 15 residues long. The CDR3 DNA follows: TGTGCCAGCAGTACGGGACTAGCGGGGGTCAATGAGCAGTTCTTC. This gives the protein CASSTGLAGVNEQFF.